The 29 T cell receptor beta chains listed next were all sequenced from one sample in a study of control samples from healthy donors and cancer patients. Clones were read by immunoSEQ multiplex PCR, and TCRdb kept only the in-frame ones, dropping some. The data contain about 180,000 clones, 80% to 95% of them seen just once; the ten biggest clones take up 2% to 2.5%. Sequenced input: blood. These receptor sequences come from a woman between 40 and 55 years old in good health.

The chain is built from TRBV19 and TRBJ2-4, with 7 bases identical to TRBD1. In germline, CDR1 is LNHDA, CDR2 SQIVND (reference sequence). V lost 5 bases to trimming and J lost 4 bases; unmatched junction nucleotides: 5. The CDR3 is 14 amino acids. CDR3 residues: CASSARDRKNIQYF. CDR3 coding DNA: TGTGCCAGTAGTGCCCGGGACAGAAAAAACATTCAGTACTTC.

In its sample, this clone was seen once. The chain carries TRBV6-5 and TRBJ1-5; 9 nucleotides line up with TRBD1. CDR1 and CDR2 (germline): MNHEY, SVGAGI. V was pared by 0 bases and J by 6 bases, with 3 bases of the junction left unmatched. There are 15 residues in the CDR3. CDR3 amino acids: CASSYSQGALQPQHF. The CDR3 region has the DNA TGTGCCAGCAGTTACTCACAGGGGGCCCTTCAGCCCCAGCATTTT.

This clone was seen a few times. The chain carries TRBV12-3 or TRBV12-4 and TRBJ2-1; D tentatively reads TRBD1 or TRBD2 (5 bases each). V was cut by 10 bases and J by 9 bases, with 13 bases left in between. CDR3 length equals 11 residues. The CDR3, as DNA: TGTGCCATCGGGTGGGGGTCTGAGCAGTTCTTC. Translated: CAIGWGSEQFF.

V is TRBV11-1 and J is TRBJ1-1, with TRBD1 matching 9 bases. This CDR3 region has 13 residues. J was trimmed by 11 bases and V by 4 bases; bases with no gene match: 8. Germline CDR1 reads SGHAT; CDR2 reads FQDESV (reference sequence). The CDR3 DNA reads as TGTGCCAGCAGCTCCCTATGGACAGGGGATGCTTTCTTT. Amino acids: CASSSLWTGDAFF.

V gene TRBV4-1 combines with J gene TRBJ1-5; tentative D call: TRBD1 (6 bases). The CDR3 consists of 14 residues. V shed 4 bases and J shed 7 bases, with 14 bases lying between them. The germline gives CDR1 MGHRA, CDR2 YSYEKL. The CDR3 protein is CASSLRVGGQPQHF. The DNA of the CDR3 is TGCGCCAGCAGCCTACGTGTGGGGGGCCAGCCCCAGCATTTT.

For the CDR3, the DNA is TGTGCCAGTAGTACGAACAGGGACTTGAACACTGAAGCTTTCTTT. Its protein product is CASSTNRDLNTEAFF. The J gene is TRBJ1-1, the V gene TRBV19; possible D gene TRBD1, 6 bases. Germline values: CDR1 LNHDA, CDR2 SQIVND (reference sequence). Trimming pared 4 bases from V and 0 bases from J, leaving 12 bases between. This CDR3 region has 15 residues.

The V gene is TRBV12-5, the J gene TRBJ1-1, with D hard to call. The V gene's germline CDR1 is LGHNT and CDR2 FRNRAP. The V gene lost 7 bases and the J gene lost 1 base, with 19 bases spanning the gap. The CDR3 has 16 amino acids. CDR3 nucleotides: TGTGCTAGTGCCCCCGGTAGTAGCAACCCGAACACTGAAGCTTTCTTT. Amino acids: CASAPGSSNPNTEAFF.

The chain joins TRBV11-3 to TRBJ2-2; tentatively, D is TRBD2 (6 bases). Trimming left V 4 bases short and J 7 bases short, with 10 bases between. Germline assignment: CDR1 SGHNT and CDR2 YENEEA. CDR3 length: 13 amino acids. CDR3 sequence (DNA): TGTGCCAGCAGCTCGCTCGGGGGCGGGGAGCTGTTTTTT. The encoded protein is CASSSLGGGELFF.

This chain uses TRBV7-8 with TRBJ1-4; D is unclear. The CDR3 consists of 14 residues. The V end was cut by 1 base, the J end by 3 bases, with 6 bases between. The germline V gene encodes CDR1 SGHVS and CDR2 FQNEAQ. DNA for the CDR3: TGTGCCAGCAGCTTAGGGAGAGCTAATGAAAAACTGTTTTTT. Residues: CASSLGRANEKLFF.

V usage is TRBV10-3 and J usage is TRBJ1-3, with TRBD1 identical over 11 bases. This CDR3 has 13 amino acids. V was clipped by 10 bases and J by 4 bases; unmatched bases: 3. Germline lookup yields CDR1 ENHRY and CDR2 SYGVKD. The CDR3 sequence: CASGTGGGNTIYF. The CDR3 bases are TGTGCCAGCGGGACAGGGGGAGGAAACACCATATATTTT.

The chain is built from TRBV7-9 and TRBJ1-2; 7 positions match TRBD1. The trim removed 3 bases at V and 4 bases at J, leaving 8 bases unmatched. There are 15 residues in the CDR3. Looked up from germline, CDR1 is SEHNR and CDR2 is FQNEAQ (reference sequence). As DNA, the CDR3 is TGTGCCAGCAGCTTTGCAGGACAGGTACCCTATGGCTACACCTTC. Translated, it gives CASSFAGQVPYGYTF.

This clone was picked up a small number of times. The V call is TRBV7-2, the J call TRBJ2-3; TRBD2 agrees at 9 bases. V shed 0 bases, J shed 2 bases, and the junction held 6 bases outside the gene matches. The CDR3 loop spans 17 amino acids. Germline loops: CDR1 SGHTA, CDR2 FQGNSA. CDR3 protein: CASSLAVLAGNTDTQYF. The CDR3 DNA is TGTGCCAGCAGCTTAGCGGTTCTAGCGGGGAACACAGATACGCAGTATTTT.

CDR3 nucleotides: TGTGCCAGCCGGGTGGGGGGTAAATACAATGAGCAGTTCTTC. It encodes CASRVGGKYNEQFF. J is TRBJ2-1 and V is TRBV6-5; TRBD2 is a possible D gene (6 bases). V was shortened by 8 bases and J by 4 bases, with 15 bases between the two germline ends. Per the germline V gene, CDR1 is MNHEY and CDR2 is SVGAGI. This CDR3 region has 14 residues.

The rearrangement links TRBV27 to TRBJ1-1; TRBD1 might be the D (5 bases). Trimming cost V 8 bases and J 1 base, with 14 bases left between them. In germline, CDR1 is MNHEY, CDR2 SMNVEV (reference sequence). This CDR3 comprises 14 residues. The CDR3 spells CASGSVGGNTEAFF. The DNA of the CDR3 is TGTGCCAGCGGGAGCGTGGGGGGGAACACTGAAGCTTTCTTT.

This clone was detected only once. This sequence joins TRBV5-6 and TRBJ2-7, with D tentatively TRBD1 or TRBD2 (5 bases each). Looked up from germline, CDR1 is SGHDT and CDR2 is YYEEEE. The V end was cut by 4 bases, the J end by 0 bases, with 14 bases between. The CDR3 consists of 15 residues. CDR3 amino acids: CASSKAGTLSYEQYF. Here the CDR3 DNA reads TGTGCCAGCAGCAAGGCCGGGACCCTCTCCTACGAGCAGTACTTC.

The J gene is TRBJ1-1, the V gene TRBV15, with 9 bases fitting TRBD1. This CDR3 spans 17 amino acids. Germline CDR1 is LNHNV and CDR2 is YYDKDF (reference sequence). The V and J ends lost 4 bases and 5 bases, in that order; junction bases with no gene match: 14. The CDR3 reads CATSTLWDGTGWTEAFF. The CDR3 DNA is TGTGCCACCAGCACCCTCTGGGATGGGACAGGGTGGACTGAAGCTTTCTTT.

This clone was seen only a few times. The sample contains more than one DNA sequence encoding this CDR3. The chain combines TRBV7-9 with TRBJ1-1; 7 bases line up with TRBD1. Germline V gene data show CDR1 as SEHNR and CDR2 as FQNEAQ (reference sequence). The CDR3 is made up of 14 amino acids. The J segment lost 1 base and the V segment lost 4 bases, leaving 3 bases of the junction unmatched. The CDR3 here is CASSSGTANTEAFF. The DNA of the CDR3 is TGTGCCAGCAGCTCGGGGACAGCGAACACTGAAGCTTTCTTT.

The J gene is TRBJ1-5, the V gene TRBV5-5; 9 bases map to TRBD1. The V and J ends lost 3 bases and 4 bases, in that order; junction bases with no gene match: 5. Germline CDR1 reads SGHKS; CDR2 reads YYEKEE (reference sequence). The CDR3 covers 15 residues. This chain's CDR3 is CASSYGTGLNQPQHF. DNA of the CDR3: TGTGCCAGCAGCTACGGGACAGGGCTAAATCAGCCCCAGCATTTT.

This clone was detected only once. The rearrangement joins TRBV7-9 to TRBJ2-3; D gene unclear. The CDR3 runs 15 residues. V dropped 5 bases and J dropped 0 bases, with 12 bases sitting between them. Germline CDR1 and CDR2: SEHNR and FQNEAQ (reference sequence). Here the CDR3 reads CASSLGLHSTDTQYF. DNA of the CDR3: TGTGCCAGCAGCCTCGGGCTCCACAGCACAGATACGCAGTATTTT.

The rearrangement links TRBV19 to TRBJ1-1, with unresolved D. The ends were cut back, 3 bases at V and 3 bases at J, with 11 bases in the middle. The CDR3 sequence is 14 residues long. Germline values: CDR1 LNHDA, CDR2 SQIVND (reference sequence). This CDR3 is CASSMGPTDTEAFF. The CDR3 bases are TGTGCCAGTAGTATGGGCCCTACGGACACTGAAGCTTTCTTT.

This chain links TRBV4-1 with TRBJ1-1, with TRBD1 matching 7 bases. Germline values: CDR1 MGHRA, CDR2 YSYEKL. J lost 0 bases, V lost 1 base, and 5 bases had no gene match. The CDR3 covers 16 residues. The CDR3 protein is CASSQGGTDLNTEAFF. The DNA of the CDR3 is TGCGCCAGCAGCCAAGGGGGGACAGACTTGAACACTGAAGCTTTCTTT.

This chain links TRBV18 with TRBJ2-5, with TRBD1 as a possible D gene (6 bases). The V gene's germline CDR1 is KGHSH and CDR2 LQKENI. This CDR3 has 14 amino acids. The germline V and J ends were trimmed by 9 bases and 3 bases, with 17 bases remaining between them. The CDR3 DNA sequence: TGTGCCAGTTCAGAGGACAGACAAAAAGAGACCCAGTACTTC. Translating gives CASSEDRQKETQYF.

CDR3 nucleotide sequence: TGCGCCAGCAGTCCGCCCGGGATTGGAGTGAACACTGAAGCTTTCTTT. This encodes CASSPPGIGVNTEAFF. The rearrangement joins TRBV23-1 to TRBJ1-1; D gene unclear. TRBV23-1 is reported as an ORF; its role is uncertain. The CDR3 is 16 amino acids. Trimming removed 4 bases at V and 0 bases at J, with 15 bases between.

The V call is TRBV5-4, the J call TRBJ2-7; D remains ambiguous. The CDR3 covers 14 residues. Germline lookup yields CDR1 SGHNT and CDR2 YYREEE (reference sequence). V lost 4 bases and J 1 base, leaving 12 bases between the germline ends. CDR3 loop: CASSGATGSYEQYF. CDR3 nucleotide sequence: TGTGCCAGCAGCGGCGCGACTGGTTCCTACGAGCAGTACTTC.

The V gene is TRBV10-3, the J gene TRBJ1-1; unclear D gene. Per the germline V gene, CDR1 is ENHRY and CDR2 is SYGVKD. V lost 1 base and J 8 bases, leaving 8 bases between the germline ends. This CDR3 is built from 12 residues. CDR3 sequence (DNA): TGTGCCATCAGTGAGTGGGGAGAGGAAGCTTTCTTT. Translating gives CAISEWGEEAFF.

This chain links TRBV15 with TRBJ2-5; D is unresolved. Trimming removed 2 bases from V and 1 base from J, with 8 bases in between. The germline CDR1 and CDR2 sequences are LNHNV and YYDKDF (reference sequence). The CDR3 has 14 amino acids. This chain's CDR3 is CATSRHSFQETQYF. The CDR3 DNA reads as TGTGCCACCAGCAGACACAGCTTCCAAGAGACCCAGTACTTC.

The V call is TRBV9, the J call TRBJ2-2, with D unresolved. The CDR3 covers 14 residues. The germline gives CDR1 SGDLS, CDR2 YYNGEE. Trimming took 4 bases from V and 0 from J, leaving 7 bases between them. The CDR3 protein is CASSRDTNTGELFF. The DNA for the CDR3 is TGTGCCAGCAGCCGTGACACGAACACCGGGGAGCTGTTTTTT. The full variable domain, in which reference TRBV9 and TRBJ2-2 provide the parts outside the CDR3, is DSGVTQTPKHLITATGQRVTLRCSPRSGDLSVYWYQQSLDQGLQFLIQYYNGEERAKGNILERFSAQQFPDLHSELNLSSLELGDSALYFCASSRDTNTGELFFGEGSRLTVL.

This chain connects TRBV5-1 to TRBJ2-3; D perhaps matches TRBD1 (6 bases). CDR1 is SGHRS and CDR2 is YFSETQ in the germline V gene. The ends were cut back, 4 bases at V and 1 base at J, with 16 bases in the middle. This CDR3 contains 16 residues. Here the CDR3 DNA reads TGCGCCAGCAGCGCCCGGGACACAGCCCGCACAGATACGCAGTATTTT. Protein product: CASSARDTARTDTQYF.

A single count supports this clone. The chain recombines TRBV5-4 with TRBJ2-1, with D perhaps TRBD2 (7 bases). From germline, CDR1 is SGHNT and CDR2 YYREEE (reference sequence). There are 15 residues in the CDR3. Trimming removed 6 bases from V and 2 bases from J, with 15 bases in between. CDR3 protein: CASTFGGPAYNEQFF. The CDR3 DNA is TGTGCCAGCACCTTCGGGGGGCCTGCCTACAATGAGCAGTTCTTC. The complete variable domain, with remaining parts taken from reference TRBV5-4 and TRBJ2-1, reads ETGVTQSPTHLIKTRGQQVTLRCSSQSGHNTVSWYQQALGQGPQFIFQYYREEENGRGNFPPRFSGLQFPNYSSELNVNALELDDSALYLCASTFGGPAYNEQFFGPGTRLTVL.